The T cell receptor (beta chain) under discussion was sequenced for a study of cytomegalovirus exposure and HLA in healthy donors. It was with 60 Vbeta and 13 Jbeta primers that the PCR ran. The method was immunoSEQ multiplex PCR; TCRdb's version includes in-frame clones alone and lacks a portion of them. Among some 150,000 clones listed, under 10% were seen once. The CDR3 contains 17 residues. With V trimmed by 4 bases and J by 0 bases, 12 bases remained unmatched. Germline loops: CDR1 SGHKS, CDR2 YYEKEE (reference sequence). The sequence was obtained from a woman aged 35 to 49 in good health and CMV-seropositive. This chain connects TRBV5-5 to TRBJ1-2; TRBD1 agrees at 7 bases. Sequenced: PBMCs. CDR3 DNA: TGTGCCAGCAGCCTAATGCAGGGGGGCTGGGCTAACTATGGCTACACCTTC. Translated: CASSLMQGGWANYGYTF.